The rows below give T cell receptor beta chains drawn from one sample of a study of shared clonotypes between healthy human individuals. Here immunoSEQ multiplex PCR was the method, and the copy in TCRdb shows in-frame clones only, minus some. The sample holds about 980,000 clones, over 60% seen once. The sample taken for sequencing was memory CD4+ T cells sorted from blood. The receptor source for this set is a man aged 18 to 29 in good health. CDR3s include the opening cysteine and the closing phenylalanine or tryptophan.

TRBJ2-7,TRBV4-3,CASSQAFNPTYEQYF
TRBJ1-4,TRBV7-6,CASSLDRAGEKLFF
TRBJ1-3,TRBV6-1,CASQESGAGNTIYF
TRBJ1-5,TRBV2,CATRPVNQPQHF
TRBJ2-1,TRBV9,CASSVGVSNEQFF
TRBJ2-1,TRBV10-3,CAISESSSGSSYNEQFF
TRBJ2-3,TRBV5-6,CASSLMIGETDTQYF
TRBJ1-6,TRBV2,CASSALGAGNSPLHF
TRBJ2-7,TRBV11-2,CASSLPGGGTYEQYF
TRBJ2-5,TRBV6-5,CASSYSGGQGGETQYF